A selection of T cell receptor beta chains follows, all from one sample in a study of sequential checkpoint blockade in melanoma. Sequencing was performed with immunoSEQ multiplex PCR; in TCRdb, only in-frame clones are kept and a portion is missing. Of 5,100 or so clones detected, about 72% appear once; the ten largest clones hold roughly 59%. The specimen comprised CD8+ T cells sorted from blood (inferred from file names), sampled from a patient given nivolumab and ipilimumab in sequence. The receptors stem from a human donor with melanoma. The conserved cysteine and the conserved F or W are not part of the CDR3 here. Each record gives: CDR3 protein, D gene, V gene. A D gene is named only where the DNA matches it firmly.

CDR3: ASAGTSGSGELF
D: TRBD2
V: TRBV6-4

CDR3: AVGGGNYGYT
D: TRBD1
V: TRBV5-8

CDR3: ASSYGIRDTQY
D: .
V: TRBV6-5

CDR3: ASSPGTSSDEQY
D: TRBD2
V: TRBV5-4

CDR3: ATGQANQPQH
D: TRBD1
V: TRBV7-9

CDR3: SVAGVDSQGKYGYT
D: .
V: TRBV29-1

CDR3: ATSRENRIGETQY
D: .
V: TRBV15

CDR3: SSSGTGGLDTQY
D: TRBD1
V: TRBV29-1

CDR3: ASSLEGMRGSYEQY
D: .
V: TRBV7-6

CDR3: ASSLRAQGAETQY
D: TRBD1
V: TRBV7-2